The present T cell receptor beta chain was sequenced within a study of monozygotic twins with inflammatory bowel disease. TCRdb reprocessed the 5' RACE reads and reports one entry per CDR3 protein, with no DNA. This listing includes over 110,000 distinct CDR3 sequences. Study-wide results and limits: Support was absent for any single strong signal or clonotype linked to IBD.

Per the germline V gene, CDR1 is SGHRS and CDR2 is YFSETQ. The CDR3 totals 14 residues. For this clonotype: Antigen: not known.

What was sequenced was blood. The TCR originated in a human donor with ulcerative colitis or Crohn's disease, or a healthy co-twin of an affected twin (not recorded which). The V call is TRBV5-1, the J call TRBJ1-1. CDR3 in amino acids: CASSFLAENTEAFF.